The 26 T cell receptor beta chains presented below share a single source sample, sequenced in a study of T cell responses to AZD1222 COVID-19 vaccine. TCRdb keeps only in-frame clones here, not all; method: immunoSEQ multiplex PCR. The sample lists 120,000 to 150,000 clones; around 89% were seen once. The source material was peripheral blood, sampled on day 0 of AZD1222 vaccination. These receptors were collected from an adult in good health.

CDR3 residues: CASSFGGSSTEAFF. The CDR3 coding sequence is TGCGCCAGCAGCTTCGGGGGGTCGAGCACTGAAGCTTTCTTT. V gene TRBV5-1 combines with J gene TRBJ1-1, with a possible D match to TRBD1 (5 bases). Trimming removed 2 bases from V and 4 bases from J, with 12 bases in between. Germline V gene lookup returns CDR1 SGHRS and CDR2 YFSETQ. This CDR3 is built from 14 residues. Complete variable domain (other parts from reference TRBV5-1 and TRBJ1-1): KAGVTQTPRYLIKTRGQQVTLSCSPISGHRSVSWYQQTPGQGLQFLFEYFSETQRNKGNFPGRFSGRQFSNSRSEMNVSTLELGDSALYLCASSFGGSSTEAFFGQGTRLTVV.

V usage is TRBV5-1 and J usage is TRBJ1-1, with 8 positions matching TRBD1. J was trimmed by 0 bases and V by 0 bases; bases with no gene match: 4. This CDR3 is built from 16 residues. Germline V gene data show CDR1 as SGHRS and CDR2 as YFSETQ. CDR3 sequence (DNA): TGCGCCAGCAGCTTGGCAGGGACAGGTATGAACACTGAAGCTTTCTTT. It specifies CASSLAGTGMNTEAFF. The variable domain in full, completed from reference TRBV5-1 and TRBJ1-1, reads KAGVTQTPRYLIKTRGQQVTLSCSPISGHRSVSWYQQTPGQGLQFLFEYFSETQRNKGNFPGRFSGRQFSNSRSEMNVSTLELGDSALYLCASSLAGTGMNTEAFFGQGTRLTVV.

The V and J genes are TRBV7-9 and TRBJ1-2, with D perhaps TRBD1 (6 bases). CDR1 and CDR2 from the germline V gene are SEHNR and FQNEAQ (reference sequence). V lost 0 bases, J lost 7 bases, and 18 bases lay in between. CDR3 length: 16 amino acids. The DNA for the CDR3 is TGTGCCAGCAGCTTAGCGAGCGGGGGCTCTAATCCTGGCTACACCTTC. It is translated as CASSLASGGSNPGYTF.

The chain couples TRBV19 to TRBJ1-2, with TRBD1 matching over 9 bases. V lost 1 base to trimming and J lost 7 bases; unmatched junction nucleotides: 4. Germline lookup yields CDR1 LNHDA and CDR2 SQIVND (reference sequence). This CDR3 has 14 residues. CDR3 DNA: TGTGCCAGTAGTATAGGACAGGGGGATTCTGGCTACACCTTC. It translates to CASSIGQGDSGYTF.

The rearrangement uses TRBV10-3 and TRBJ1-1; TRBD1 matches at 8 bases. In germline, CDR1 is ENHRY, CDR2 SYGVKD. This CDR3 spans 14 amino acids. V shed 7 bases, J shed 3 bases, and the junction held 7 bases outside the gene matches. Here the CDR3 reads CAINPARGHTEAFF. Here the CDR3 DNA reads TGTGCCATCAACCCTGCCAGGGGGCACACTGAAGCTTTCTTT.

The chain carries TRBV7-8 and TRBJ2-2, with 8 bases identical to TRBD2. Germline V gene sequence: CDR1 SGHVS, CDR2 FQNEAQ. This CDR3 spans 15 amino acids. V was pared by 6 bases and J by 3 bases, with 6 bases of the junction left unmatched. The CDR3 reads CASRPRTSYTGELFF. CDR3 nucleotide sequence: TGTGCCAGCAGGCCCCGGACTAGCTACACCGGGGAGCTGTTTTTT.

The gene calls are TRBV11-3 and TRBJ2-5, with 10 bases matching TRBD2. V shed 5 bases, J shed 4 bases, and the junction held 7 bases outside the gene matches. The CDR3 is made up of 15 amino acids. Germline values: CDR1 SGHNT, CDR2 YENEEA. DNA for the CDR3: TGTGCCAGCAGCCAGGGGGCTAGCGGGGGAGAGACCCAGTACTTC. Translation: CASSQGASGGETQYF.

The chain is built from TRBV11-2 and TRBJ2-7; D call uncertain. CDR3 size: 14 residues. The V end lost 4 bases, the J end lost 5 bases, and 15 bases lay between the germline ends. CDR1 is SGHAT and CDR2 is FQNNGV in the germline V gene. CDR3 in amino acids: CASSSGPLSDEQYF. The CDR3 region has the DNA TGTGCCAGCAGCTCCGGCCCCCTAAGTGACGAGCAGTACTTC.

The genes are TRBV10-3 and TRBJ2-3, with 12 bases fitting TRBD2. There are 14 residues in the CDR3. The germline gives CDR1 ENHRY, CDR2 SYGVKD. V shed 6 bases, J shed 5 bases, and the junction held 3 bases outside the gene matches. CDR3 nucleotide sequence: TGTGCCATCAGGTCTAGCGGGGGGGGAGATACGCAGTATTTT. This translates into CAIRSSGGGDTQYF.

The V gene is TRBV5-4, the J gene TRBJ1-6; 8 nucleotides agree with TRBD1. The CDR3 extends over 13 amino acids. V shed 4 bases and J 9 bases; nucleotides not matched to a gene: 3. Germline V gives CDR1 SGHNT, CDR2 YYREEE (reference sequence). The chain's CDR3 is CASSGGQGSPLHF. The CDR3 nucleotides are TGTGCCAGCAGCGGCGGACAGGGTTCACCCCTCCACTTT.

This chain uses TRBV5-1 with TRBJ1-2; perhaps TRBD1 as D (5 bases). Germline CDR1 SGHRS, CDR2 YFSETQ. CDR3 length equals 13 residues. Trimming stripped 3 bases from V and 2 bases from J, with 8 bases between. The CDR3 loop is CASSSGPNYGYTF. In DNA, the CDR3 is TGCGCCAGCAGCTCGGGACCAAACTATGGCTACACCTTC.

The chain recombines TRBV30 with TRBJ2-7; D may be TRBD2 (5 bases). CDR1 and CDR2 (germline): GTSNPN, SVGIG (reference sequence). The CDR3 is 12 residues long. V lost 4 bases and J 3 bases, leaving 10 bases between the germline ends. The CDR3 spells CAWKGLGYEQYF. In DNA form, the CDR3 reads TGTGCCTGGAAAGGACTGGGCTACGAGCAGTACTTC.

J is TRBJ2-5 and V is TRBV19; 7 bases are shared with TRBD1. CDR3 length: 13 residues. Germline-derived CDR1 and CDR2 are LNHDA and SQIVND (reference sequence). Unmatched junction bases numbered 7, after V lost 10 bases and J lost 2 bases. The DNA of the CDR3 is TGTGCCACCGCCTCGGGACAGCAAGAGACCCAGTACTTC. The encoded protein is CATASGQQETQYF. The entire variable domain, with the rest obtained from reference TRBV19 and TRBJ2-5, is as follows: DGGITQSPKYLFRKEGQNVTLSCEQNLNHDAMYWYRQDPGQGLRLIYYSQIVNDFQKGDIAEGYSVSREKKESFPLTVTSAQKNPTAFYLCATASGQQETQYFGPGTRLLVL.

V is TRBV5-1 and J is TRBJ2-5; TRBD2 is a possible D gene (6 bases). Germline assignment: CDR1 SGHRS and CDR2 YFSETQ. Between the trimmed V and J ends, which lost 4 bases and 1 base, there was a span of 11 bases. This CDR3 comprises 14 residues. This CDR3 reads CASSPRGIQETQYF. The DNA for the CDR3 is TGCGCCAGCAGCCCGCGGGGAATCCAAGAGACCCAGTACTTC. Full variable domain (remainder filled in from reference TRBV5-1 and TRBJ2-5): KAGVTQTPRYLIKTRGQQVTLSCSPISGHRSVSWYQQTPGQGLQFLFEYFSETQRNKGNFPGRFSGRQFSNSRSEMNVSTLELGDSALYLCASSPRGIQETQYFGPGTRLLVL.

On this clone itself: At the DNA level, this CDR3 is encoded by other sequences in the same sample as well. The chain employs TRBV3-1 (or the pseudogene TRBV3-2) and TRBJ2-7; no clear D gene. The germline V and J ends were trimmed by 1 base and 7 bases, with 5 bases remaining between them. Germline V gene lookup returns CDR1 LGHDT and CDR2 YNNKEL (reference sequence). This CDR3 contains 11 residues. The CDR3 is CASSQASEQYF. The CDR3 nucleotides read TGTGCCAGCAGCCAAGCTAGTGAGCAGTACTTC.

The rearrangement joins TRBV5-5 to TRBJ2-7; perhaps D is TRBD1 or TRBD2 (5 bases each). Trimming shortened V by 4 bases and J by 2 bases, and 13 bases separated the two germline ends. The CDR3 totals 14 residues. Germline assignment: CDR1 SGHKS and CDR2 YYEKEE (reference sequence). The CDR3 reads CASSQERGPYEQYF. CDR3 bases: TGTGCCAGCAGCCAGGAAAGGGGACCCTACGAGCAGTACTTC.

V usage is TRBV18 and J usage is TRBJ2-7; 8 nucleotides match TRBD2. After removal of 0 bases from V and 4 bases from J, the junction contained 8 bases not matched to a gene. This CDR3 has 16 amino acids. The germline CDR1 and CDR2 sequences are KGHSH and LQKENI. The CDR3 sequence: CASSPPTGLAGYEQYF. CDR3 coding DNA: TGTGCCAGCTCACCACCAACCGGACTAGCCGGATACGAGCAGTACTTC.

The rearrangement links TRBV25-1 to TRBJ2-7; 9 bases match TRBD1. CDR1 is MGHDK, CDR2 SYGVNS, per germline. V was clipped by 6 bases and J by 6 bases; unmatched bases: 3. The CDR3 loop spans 12 amino acids. The CDR3 here is CASRGTGSEQYF. The CDR3 DNA is TGTGCCAGCAGGGGGACAGGGTCCGAGCAGTACTTC.

Here the CDR3 reads CASSSNYRVFNQPQHF. The CDR3 nucleotides are TGTGCCAGCAGCTCGAATTATCGGGTTTTCAATCAGCCCCAGCATTTT. V gene TRBV5-5 combines with J gene TRBJ1-5; D is ambiguous. The CDR3 is 16 residues long. Germline V gene sequence: CDR1 SGHKS, CDR2 YYEKEE (reference sequence). The germline V and J ends were trimmed by 3 bases and 3 bases, with 16 bases remaining between them.

The rearrangement joins TRBV19 to TRBJ2-1; D might be TRBD1 (5 bases). The CDR3 extends over 14 amino acids. V was cut by 1 base and J by 5 bases, with 9 bases left in between. CDR1 and CDR2 from the germline V gene are LNHDA and SQIVND (reference sequence). In DNA, the CDR3 is TGTGCCAGTAGTATAGGACAGTACAACAATGAGCAGTTCTTC. Protein sequence: CASSIGQYNNEQFF.

The CDR3 region is CASRGVGTYEQYF. The CDR3 bases are TGTGCCAGCAGGGGAGTGGGGACCTACGAGCAGTACTTC. The chain uses TRBV27 and TRBJ2-7; perhaps TRBD2 as D (5 bases). The CDR3 has 13 residues. With 6 bases removed from V and 2 bases from J, the gap between germline ends came to 11 bases. Germline CDR1 reads MNHEY; CDR2 reads SMNVEV (reference sequence).

Comment on this clone: Other DNA sequences in the same sample also yield this CDR3. The chain carries TRBV5-1 and TRBJ2-3; perhaps TRBD2 as D (5 bases). Germline assignment: CDR1 SGHRS and CDR2 YFSETQ. CDR3 length: 14 residues. The ends were cut back, 2 bases at V and 5 bases at J, with 12 bases in the middle. This chain's CDR3 is CASSLGLGGDTQYF. The CDR3 bases are TGCGCCAGCAGCTTAGGCCTCGGAGGAGATACGCAGTATTTT.

The CDR3 region is CASSFSGNGNTIYF. CDR3 sequence (DNA): TGTGCCAGCAGCTTTTCCGGGAATGGAAACACCATATATTTT. The V call is TRBV7-2, the J call TRBJ1-3, with no clear D. The V end was cut by 3 bases, the J end by 3 bases, with 9 bases between. The length of the CDR3 is 14 residues. CDR1 and CDR2 (germline): SGHTA, FQGNSA.

This chain connects TRBV7-2 to TRBJ1-5; unclear D gene. Trimming left V 6 bases short and J 4 bases short, with 10 bases between. The germline V gene encodes CDR1 SGHTA and CDR2 FQGNSA. The CDR3 loop spans 13 amino acids. CDR3 amino acids: CASSPVRNQPQHF. The CDR3 DNA is TGTGCCAGCAGTCCCGTTAGGAATCAGCCCCAGCATTTT.

The chain recombines TRBV6-2 or TRBV6-3 with TRBJ1-1, with D perhaps matching TRBD1 (6 bases). The CDR3 has 16 amino acids. Germline loops: CDR1 MNHEY, CDR2 SVGEGT. Trimming shortened V by 2 bases and J by 4 bases, and 17 bases separated the two germline ends. CDR3 loop: CASSYAAGRGITEAFF. CDR3 coding DNA: TGTGCCAGCAGTTACGCGGCAGGGAGGGGGATCACTGAAGCTTTCTTT.

The J gene is TRBJ1-2, the V gene TRBV10-3; 7 nucleotides line up with TRBD1. Germline-derived CDR1 and CDR2 are ENHRY and SYGVKD. The CDR3 is 14 amino acids. V trimming: 6 bases; J trimming: 7 bases; junction bases outside the gene matches: 11. CDR3 in DNA: TGTGCCATCAGGTACCAATTGACAGGGAGTGGCTACACCTTC. Translation gives CAIRYQLTGSGYTF.